This T cell receptor beta chain was identified in a study of shared clonotypes between healthy human individuals. Whole-study findings and limits: Naive subsets, compared against memory subsets, generally had larger estimated richness values. Sequencing depth was a factor that was expected to affect clonotype sharing among donors. Researchers sampled blood only, noting tissue repertoires likely differ.

Germline V CDR1 and CDR2: MDHEN, SYDVKM. The CDR3 has 13 residues. The V gene lost 2 bases and the J gene lost 7 bases, with 11 bases spanning the gap. This clone was seen a single time. The target antigen is unknown. The table came from immunoSEQ multiplex PCR; TCRdb's copy has only in-frame clones and leaves some out. Here the sample spans approximately 1.4 million clones, 95% to 99% being singletons. Sequencing was carried out using naive CD4+ T cells sorted from blood. The sample's subset: CD45RA+ positively selected. This clonotype was sampled from a young man in good health. The rearrangement uses TRBV28 and TRBJ1-2; D remains ambiguous. CDR3 nucleotides: TGTGCCAGCAGTTTAGGGGTGGGCTCTGGCTACACCTTC. It translates to CASSLGVGSGYTF.